This T cell receptor (beta chain) is drawn from a study of blood T cell repertoires in COVID-19. Study context: Sample material is recorded as cDNA or gDNA derived from T cells, B-cell-depleted T cells, or PBMCs.

Generated by immunoSEQ multiplex PCR, the TCRdb table keeps only in-frame clones and is missing some. The repertoire includes about 220,000 clones, around 80% of them detected once, and 13% sits in the top ten. The sequence was collected from a human donor in a cohort sampled during active COVID-19. Sequencing used peripheral blood.

The chain's CDR3 is CASSHRGLQGANVLTF. As DNA, the CDR3 is TGTGCCAGCAGCCACCGAGGGTTACAGGGGGCCAACGTCCTGACTTTC. The J gene is TRBJ2-6, the V gene TRBV4-2; possible D gene TRBD2, 5 bases. The V end lost 3 bases, the J end lost 4 bases, and 13 bases lay between the germline ends. The germline CDR1 and CDR2 sequences are LGHNA and YNFKEQ. The CDR3 is made up of 16 amino acids.